This TCR beta chain was profiled in a study of cytotoxic CD8 clonotypes in ibrutinib-treated CLL. About the research overall: Response was recorded as partial in approximately 25 patients and complete in 2; at median about 6 years, approximately 14 remained remitted and some twelve had progressed. Productive templates per sample averaged 255,043; productive rearrangements, roughly 100,000. Study observations and caveats: Exceeding age-matched healthy donors, baseline clonality also tracked the counts of circulating CD8+ T cells. Rising at ibrutinib response, clonality subsequently fell back toward baseline at progression.

The table lists this clone with a few counts. What it binds is unknown. Only in-frame clones appear in the TCRdb table, and some are missing; sequencing was by immunoSEQ multiplex PCR. The sample carries approximately 190,000 clones, over 65% recorded once. Sequenced material: PBMCs, taken after 12 months of ibrutinib treatment. This clonotype was sampled from a human donor with chronic lymphocytic leukemia.

The CDR3, as DNA: TGTGCCACCAGCCCGCCCGGGGGGTACTATGGCTACACCTTC. Its protein is CATSPPGGYYGYTF. The chain combines TRBV15 with TRBJ1-2; TRBD1 might be the D (5 bases). This CDR3 region has 14 residues. Between the trimmed V and J ends, which lost 5 bases and 3 bases, there was a span of 13 bases. Germline CDR1 LNHNV, CDR2 YYDKDF (reference sequence).